These T cell receptor beta chains were read from a single sample in a study of T cell changes during pregnancy in multiple sclerosis. Sequencing was performed with immunoSEQ multiplex PCR; in TCRdb, only in-frame clones are kept and a portion is missing. The table shows tens of thousands of clones, with around nine tenths occurring only once. The sample consisted of peripheral blood, taken before pregnancy. Every receptor here comes from a female donor with multiple sclerosis, enrolled in a pregnancy study. Both conserved end residues are part of each CDR3. Each record gives: D gene, clone size, V gene, J gene, CDR3 DNA, CDR3 protein. D genes are given only for firm matches. Where a row states a size, it is once, few, many or the class of an expanded clone; other rows omit it.

d_call: -
clone_size: -
v_call: TRBV7-2
j_call: TRBJ1-5
cdr3_nt: TGTGCCAGCAGCCCCCCCGGGGGGCGCAATCAGCCCCAGCATTTT
cdr3_aa: CASSPPGGRNQPQHF

d_call: -
clone_size: -
v_call: TRBV6-5
j_call: TRBJ1-3
cdr3_nt: TGTGCCAGCGGTCCGGGTCCCAGCTCTGGAAACACCATATATTTT
cdr3_aa: CASGPGPSSGNTIYF

d_call: -
clone_size: -
v_call: TRBV30
j_call: TRBJ1-4
cdr3_nt: TGTGCCTGGAGTTCCTACAGTGCAACTAATGAAAAACTGTTTTTT
cdr3_aa: CAWSSYSATNEKLFF

d_call: TRBD1
clone_size: -
v_call: TRBV19
j_call: TRBJ2-7
cdr3_nt: TGTGCCAGTAGTGAGGACAGGGGAACCTACGAGCAGTACTTC
cdr3_aa: CASSEDRGTYEQYF

d_call: TRBD2
clone_size: -
v_call: TRBV5-1
j_call: TRBJ2-2
cdr3_nt: TGCGCCAGCAGCTTGGAATTTGCTAGCGGTTATACCGGGGAGCTGTTTTTT
cdr3_aa: CASSLEFASGYTGELFF

d_call: -
clone_size: -
v_call: TRBV12-5
j_call: TRBJ2-7
cdr3_nt: TGTGCTAGTGGACCGAATGACGCGGAAATTTCTCCCGAGCAGTACTTC
cdr3_aa: CASGPNDAEISPEQYF

d_call: TRBD2
clone_size: -
v_call: TRBV6-5
j_call: TRBJ2-1
cdr3_nt: TGTGCCAGCAGTTACTCCGGGGGGTACAATGAGCAGTTCTTC
cdr3_aa: CASSYSGGYNEQFF

d_call: TRBD1
clone_size: -
v_call: TRBV29-1
j_call: TRBJ1-5
cdr3_nt: TGCAGCGTTGAACCAGGGGGCGGACAGCCCCAGCATTTT
cdr3_aa: CSVEPGGGQPQHF

d_call: -
clone_size: -
v_call: TRBV7-2
j_call: TRBJ2-7
cdr3_nt: TGTGCCAGCAGCTCTCTACTCTACGAGCAGTACTTC
cdr3_aa: CASSSLLYEQYF

d_call: TRBD2
clone_size: -
v_call: TRBV5-6
j_call: TRBJ2-5
cdr3_nt: TGTGCCAGCAGCGGGGAGTTAGGACTAGCGGGGAAAGAGACCCAGTACTTC
cdr3_aa: CASSGELGLAGKETQYF

d_call: -
clone_size: -
v_call: TRBV6-5
j_call: TRBJ1-4
cdr3_nt: TGTGCCAGCAGTTACTCGACCACAGTTCTCGAAAAACTGTTTTTT
cdr3_aa: CASSYSTTVLEKLFF

d_call: -
clone_size: -
v_call: TRBV7-9
j_call: TRBJ2-7
cdr3_nt: TGTGCCAGCAGCCCCCAACAAATCTCCTACGAGCAGTACTTC
cdr3_aa: CASSPQQISYEQYF

d_call: -
clone_size: -
v_call: TRBV5-5
j_call: TRBJ2-7
cdr3_nt: TGTGCCAGCAGCCCGGACGGGACCTACGAGCAGTACTTC
cdr3_aa: CASSPDGTYEQYF

d_call: -
clone_size: -
v_call: TRBV7-2
j_call: TRBJ1-1
cdr3_nt: TGTGCCAGCAGCTATGCACCGCTGGTTGGAGCGTACACTGAAGCTTTCTTT
cdr3_aa: CASSYAPLVGAYTEAFF

d_call: -
clone_size: -
v_call: TRBV21-1
j_call: TRBJ2-1
cdr3_nt: TGTGCCAGCAGCAAAGCCGGCGTAGCGGGGGTGAGGAATGAGCAGTTCTTC
cdr3_aa: CASSKAGVAGVRNEQFF

d_call: -
clone_size: -
v_call: TRBV5-8
j_call: TRBJ2-3
cdr3_nt: TGTGCCAGCAGCCCAGCGCAGGGGTGGTATGCAGATACGCAGTATTTT
cdr3_aa: CASSPAQGWYADTQYF

d_call: -
clone_size: -
v_call: TRBV6-4
j_call: TRBJ2-2
cdr3_nt: TGTGCCAGCAGTGTCTCTATAGCGCAGACCGGGGAGCTGTTTTTT
cdr3_aa: CASSVSIAQTGELFF

d_call: -
clone_size: once
v_call: TRBV5-1
j_call: TRBJ1-3
cdr3_nt: TGCGCCAGCAGCTTAGTCCCCGGACAGATCTCTGGAAACACCATATATTTT
cdr3_aa: CASSLVPGQISGNTIYF

d_call: TRBD1
clone_size: -
v_call: TRBV7-9
j_call: TRBJ1-6
cdr3_nt: TGTGCCAGCAGCATAGGGGACAGAAATTCACCCCTCCACTTT
cdr3_aa: CASSIGDRNSPLHF

d_call: -
clone_size: -
v_call: TRBV9
j_call: TRBJ2-7
cdr3_nt: TGTGCCAGCAGCGGCAACGGGTACGAGCAGTACTTC
cdr3_aa: CASSGNGYEQYF

d_call: TRBD2
clone_size: -
v_call: TRBV6-6
j_call: TRBJ2-7
cdr3_nt: TGTGCCGTCTCAGGGGCGCGGGGGGATATCTACGAGCAGTACTTC
cdr3_aa: CAVSGARGDIYEQYF

d_call: -
clone_size: -
v_call: TRBV28
j_call: TRBJ2-7
cdr3_nt: TGTGCCAGCAACAGGGCAGATTCCTACGAGCAGTACTTC
cdr3_aa: CASNRADSYEQYF

d_call: TRBD2
clone_size: few
v_call: TRBV7-2
j_call: TRBJ2-7
cdr3_nt: TGTGCCAGCAGCCACTCCCTTAGCGGGGGCGCCTACGAGCAGTACTTC
cdr3_aa: CASSHSLSGGAYEQYF

d_call: -
clone_size: -
v_call: TRBV6-6
j_call: TRBJ2-1
cdr3_nt: TGTGCCAGCAGTTACTATAGAGATTCCTACAATGAGCAGTTCTTC
cdr3_aa: CASSYYRDSYNEQFF

d_call: -
clone_size: -
v_call: TRBV6-5
j_call: TRBJ1-2
cdr3_nt: TGTGCCAGCAGTTCGGAGACAGAGAGTCACTATGGCTACACCTTC
cdr3_aa: CASSSETESHYGYTF

d_call: -
clone_size: -
v_call: TRBV7-2
j_call: TRBJ2-3
cdr3_nt: TGTGCCAGCAGGCTTAGCGTTACAGATACGCAGTATTTT
cdr3_aa: CASRLSVTDTQYF

d_call: -
clone_size: few
v_call: TRBV19
j_call: TRBJ2-7
cdr3_nt: TGTGCCAGTAGCGAATACTCAGCCTCGCGGGTGGACGAGCAGTACTTC
cdr3_aa: CASSEYSASRVDEQYF

d_call: -
clone_size: -
v_call: TRBV10-2
j_call: TRBJ1-2
cdr3_nt: TGCGCCAGCAGTGCCATACGGGAAAACTATGGCTACACCTTC
cdr3_aa: CASSAIRENYGYTF

d_call: -
clone_size: -
v_call: TRBV29-1
j_call: TRBJ1-2
cdr3_nt: TGCAGCGTCGAGGGTACTAACTATGGCTACACCTTC
cdr3_aa: CSVEGTNYGYTF

d_call: TRBD1
clone_size: few
v_call: TRBV30
j_call: TRBJ1-3
cdr3_nt: TGTGCCTGGAGTGCTTTGACAGGGACTGGAAACACCATATATTTT
cdr3_aa: CAWSALTGTGNTIYF

d_call: TRBD1
clone_size: -
v_call: TRBV4-2
j_call: TRBJ1-2
cdr3_nt: TGTGCCAGCAGCCGAGGGGGGACAGGGAAGCTCTATGGCTACACCTTC
cdr3_aa: CASSRGGTGKLYGYTF

d_call: TRBD1
clone_size: -
v_call: TRBV29-1
j_call: TRBJ1-6
cdr3_nt: TGCAGCGTCGCTTCGGGACAGGGAAATTCACCCCTCCACTTT
cdr3_aa: CSVASGQGNSPLHF

d_call: TRBD2
clone_size: -
v_call: TRBV5-4
j_call: TRBJ2-5
cdr3_nt: TGTGCCAGCAGTAACGGACTAGCGGGACCCCAAGAGACCCAGTACTTC
cdr3_aa: CASSNGLAGPQETQYF

d_call: -
clone_size: -
v_call: TRBV7-3
j_call: TRBJ2-2
cdr3_nt: TGTGCCAGCAGCCCCCTAGGCACCGGGGAGCTGTTTTTT
cdr3_aa: CASSPLGTGELFF

d_call: -
clone_size: once
v_call: TRBV4-2
j_call: TRBJ1-1
cdr3_nt: TGTGCCAGCAGCCAAGCCAGCGTTATCACTGAAGCTTTCTTT
cdr3_aa: CASSQASVITEAFF

d_call: -
clone_size: -
v_call: TRBV7-2
j_call: TRBJ2-3
cdr3_nt: TGTGCCAGCAGCTTCGGGTTCGATACGCAGTATTTT
cdr3_aa: CASSFGFDTQYF

d_call: -
clone_size: -
v_call: TRBV9
j_call: TRBJ2-2
cdr3_nt: TGTGCCAGCAGCGGCGGAACGAACACCGGGGAGCTGTTTTTT
cdr3_aa: CASSGGTNTGELFF

d_call: TRBD2
clone_size: -
v_call: TRBV27
j_call: TRBJ2-7
cdr3_nt: TGTGCCAGCAGTTTGGGACTAGCGGTACGTTCCTACGAGCAGTACTTC
cdr3_aa: CASSLGLAVRSYEQYF

d_call: -
clone_size: -
v_call: TRBV9
j_call: TRBJ2-5
cdr3_nt: TGTGCCAGCACGGTAGGATCAGCGGTCCAAGAGACCCAGTACTTC
cdr3_aa: CASTVGSAVQETQYF